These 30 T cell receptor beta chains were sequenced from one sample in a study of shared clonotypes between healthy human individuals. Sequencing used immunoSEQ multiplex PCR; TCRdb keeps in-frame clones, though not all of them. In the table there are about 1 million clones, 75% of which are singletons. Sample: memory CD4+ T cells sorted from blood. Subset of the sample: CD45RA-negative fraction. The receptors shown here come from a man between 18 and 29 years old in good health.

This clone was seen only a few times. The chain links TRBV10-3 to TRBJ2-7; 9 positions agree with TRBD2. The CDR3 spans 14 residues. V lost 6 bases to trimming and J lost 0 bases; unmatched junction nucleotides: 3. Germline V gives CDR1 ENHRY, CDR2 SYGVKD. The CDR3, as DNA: TGTGCCATCAGCCGAGCGGGGGGCTCCTACGAGCAGTACTTC. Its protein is CAISRAGGSYEQYF.

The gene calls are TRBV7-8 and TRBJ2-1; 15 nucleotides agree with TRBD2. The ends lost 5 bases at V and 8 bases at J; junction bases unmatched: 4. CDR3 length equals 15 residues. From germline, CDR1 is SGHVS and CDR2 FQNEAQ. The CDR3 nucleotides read TGTGCCAGCAGCCTAAGGACTAGCGGGGGGGATGAGCAGTTCTTC. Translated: CASSLRTSGGDEQFF.

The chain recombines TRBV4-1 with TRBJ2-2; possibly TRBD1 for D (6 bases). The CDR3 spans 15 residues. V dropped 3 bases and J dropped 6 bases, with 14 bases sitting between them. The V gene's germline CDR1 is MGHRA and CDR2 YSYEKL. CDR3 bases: TGCGCCAGCAGCCACACAGGGAAGGGCTCCGGGGAGCTGTTTTTT. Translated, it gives CASSHTGKGSGELFF.

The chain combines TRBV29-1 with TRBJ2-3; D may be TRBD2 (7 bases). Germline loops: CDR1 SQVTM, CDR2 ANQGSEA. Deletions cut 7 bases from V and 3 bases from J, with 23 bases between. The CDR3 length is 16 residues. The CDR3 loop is CSAAGGGGKGTDTQYF. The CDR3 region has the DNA TGCAGCGCCGCCGGGGGAGGGGGAAAAGGGACAGATACGCAGTATTTT.

CDR3 nucleotide sequence: TGTGCCAGCTCACCGATAACTAGCGCCTCGGAGCTGTTTTTT. It is translated as CASSPITSASELFF. The V gene is TRBV18, the J gene TRBJ2-2; 7 bases line up with TRBD2. CDR1 and CDR2 (germline): KGHSH, LQKENI. Germline trimming cut 3 bases from V and 10 bases from J; bases unmatched to any gene: 8. This CDR3 comprises 14 residues.

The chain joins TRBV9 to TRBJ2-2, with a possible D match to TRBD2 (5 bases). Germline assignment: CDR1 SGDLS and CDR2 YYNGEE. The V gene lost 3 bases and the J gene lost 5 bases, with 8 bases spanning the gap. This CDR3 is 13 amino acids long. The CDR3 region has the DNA TGTGCCAGCAGCGCGCGAGGGACCGGGGAGCTGTTTTTT. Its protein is CASSARGTGELFF. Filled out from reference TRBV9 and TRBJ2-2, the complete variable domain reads DSGVTQTPKHLITATGQRVTLRCSPRSGDLSVYWYQQSLDQGLQFLIQYYNGEERAKGNILERFSAQQFPDLHSELNLSSLELGDSALYFCASSARGTGELFFGEGSRLTVL.

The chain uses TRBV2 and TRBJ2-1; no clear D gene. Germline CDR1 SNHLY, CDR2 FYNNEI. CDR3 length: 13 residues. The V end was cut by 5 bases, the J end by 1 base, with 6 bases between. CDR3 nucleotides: TGTGCCAGCAGTTCCGAGTCCTACAATGAGCAGTTCTTC. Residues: CASSSESYNEQFF.

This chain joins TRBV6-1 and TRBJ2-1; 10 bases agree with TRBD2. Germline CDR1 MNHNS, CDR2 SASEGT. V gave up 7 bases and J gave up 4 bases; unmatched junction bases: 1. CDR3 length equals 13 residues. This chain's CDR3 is CASTLAGYNEQFF. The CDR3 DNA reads TGTGCCAGCACACTAGCGGGGTACAATGAGCAGTTCTTC.

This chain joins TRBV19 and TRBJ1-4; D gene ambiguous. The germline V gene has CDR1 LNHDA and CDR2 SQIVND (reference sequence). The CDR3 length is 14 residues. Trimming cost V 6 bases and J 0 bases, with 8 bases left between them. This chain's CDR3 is CASRMAATNEKLFF. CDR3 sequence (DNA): TGTGCCAGTAGAATGGCTGCAACTAATGAAAAACTGTTTTTT.

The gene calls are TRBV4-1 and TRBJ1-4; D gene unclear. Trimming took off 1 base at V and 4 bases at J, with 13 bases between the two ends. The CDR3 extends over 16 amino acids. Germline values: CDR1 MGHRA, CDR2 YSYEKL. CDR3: CASSQGDQALNEKLFF. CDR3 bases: TGCGCCAGCAGCCAAGGGGATCAGGCCCTTAATGAAAAACTGTTTTTT.

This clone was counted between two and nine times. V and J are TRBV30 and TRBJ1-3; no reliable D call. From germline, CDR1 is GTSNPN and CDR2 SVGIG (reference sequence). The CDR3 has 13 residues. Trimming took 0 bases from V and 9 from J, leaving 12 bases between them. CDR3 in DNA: TGTGCCTGGAGTGTAAGGGCCGGAGGCACCATATATTTT. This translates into CAWSVRAGGTIYF.

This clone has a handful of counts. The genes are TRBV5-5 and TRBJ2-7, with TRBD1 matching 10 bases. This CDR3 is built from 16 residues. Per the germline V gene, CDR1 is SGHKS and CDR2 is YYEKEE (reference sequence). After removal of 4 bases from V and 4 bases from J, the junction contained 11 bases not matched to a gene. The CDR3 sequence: CASSRYVGTGEYEQYF. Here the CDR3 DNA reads TGTGCCAGCAGCCGCTACGTAGGGACAGGGGAATACGAGCAGTACTTC.

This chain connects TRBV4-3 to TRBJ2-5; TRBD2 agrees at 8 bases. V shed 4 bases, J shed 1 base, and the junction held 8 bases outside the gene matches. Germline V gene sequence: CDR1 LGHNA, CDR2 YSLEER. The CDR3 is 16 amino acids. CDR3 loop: CASSRAAGESQETQYF. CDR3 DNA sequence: TGCGCCAGCAGCCGGGCAGCGGGAGAAAGCCAAGAGACCCAGTACTTC.

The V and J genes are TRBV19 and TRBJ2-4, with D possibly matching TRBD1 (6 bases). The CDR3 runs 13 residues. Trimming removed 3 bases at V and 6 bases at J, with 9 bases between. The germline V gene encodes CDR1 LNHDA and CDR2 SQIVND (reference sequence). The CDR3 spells CASSIGTLNIQYF. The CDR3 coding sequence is TGTGCCAGTAGTATTGGGACACTAAACATTCAGTACTTC.

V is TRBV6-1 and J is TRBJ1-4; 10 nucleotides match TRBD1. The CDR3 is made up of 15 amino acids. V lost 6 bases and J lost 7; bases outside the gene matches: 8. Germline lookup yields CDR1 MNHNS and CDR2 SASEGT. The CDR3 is CASRPGQGLGEKLFF. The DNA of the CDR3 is TGTGCCAGCAGGCCGGGACAGGGGTTAGGTGAAAAACTGTTTTTT.

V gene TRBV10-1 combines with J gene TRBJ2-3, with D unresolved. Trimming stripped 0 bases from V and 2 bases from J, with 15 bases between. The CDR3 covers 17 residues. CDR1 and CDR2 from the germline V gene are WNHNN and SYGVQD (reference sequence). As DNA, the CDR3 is TGCGCCAGCAGTGAGTCGATCGGCGCCCCTGCCACAGATACGCAGTATTTT. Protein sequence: CASSESIGAPATDTQYF.

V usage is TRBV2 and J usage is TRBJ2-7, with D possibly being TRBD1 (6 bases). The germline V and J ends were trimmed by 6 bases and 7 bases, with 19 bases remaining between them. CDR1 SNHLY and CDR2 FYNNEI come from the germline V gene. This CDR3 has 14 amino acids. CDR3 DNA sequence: TGTGCCAGCAGCTACAGGGAGTCGGCGGGTGAGCAGTACTTC. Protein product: CASSYRESAGEQYF.

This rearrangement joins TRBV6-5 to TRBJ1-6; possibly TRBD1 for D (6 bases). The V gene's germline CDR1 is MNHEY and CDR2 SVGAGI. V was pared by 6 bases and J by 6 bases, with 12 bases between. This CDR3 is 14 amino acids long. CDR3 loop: CASRLLGGNSPLHF. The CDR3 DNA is TGTGCCAGCAGGCTGCTAGGGGGTAATTCACCCCTCCACTTT.

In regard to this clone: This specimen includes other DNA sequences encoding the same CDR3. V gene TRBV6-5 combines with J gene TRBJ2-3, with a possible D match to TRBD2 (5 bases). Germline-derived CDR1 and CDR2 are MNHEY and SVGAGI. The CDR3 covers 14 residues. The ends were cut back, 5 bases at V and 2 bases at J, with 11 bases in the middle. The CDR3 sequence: CASSIGLNTDTQYF. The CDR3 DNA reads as TGTGCCAGCAGTATTGGACTGAACACAGATACGCAGTATTTT.

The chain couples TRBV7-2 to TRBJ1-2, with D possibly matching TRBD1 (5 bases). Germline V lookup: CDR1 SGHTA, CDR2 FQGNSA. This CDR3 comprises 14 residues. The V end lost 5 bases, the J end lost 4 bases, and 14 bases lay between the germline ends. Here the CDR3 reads CASSPPGTVYGYTF. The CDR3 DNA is TGTGCCAGCAGCCCACCCGGGACGGTCTATGGCTACACCTTC.

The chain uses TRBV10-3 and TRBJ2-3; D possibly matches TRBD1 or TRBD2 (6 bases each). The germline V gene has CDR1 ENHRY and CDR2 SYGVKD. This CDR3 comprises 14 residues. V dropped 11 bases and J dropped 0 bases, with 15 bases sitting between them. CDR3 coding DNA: TGTGCCTCCCGGGGGCCGAAGAGCACAGATACGCAGTATTTT. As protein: CASRGPKSTDTQYF.

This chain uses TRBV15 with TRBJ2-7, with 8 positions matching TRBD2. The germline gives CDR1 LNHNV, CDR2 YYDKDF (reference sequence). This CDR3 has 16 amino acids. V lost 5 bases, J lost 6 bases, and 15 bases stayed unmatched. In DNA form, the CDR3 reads TGTGCCACCAGCCAGATCGGAGGCGGGGGGCTACCCGAGCAGTACTTC. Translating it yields CATSQIGGGGLPEQYF.

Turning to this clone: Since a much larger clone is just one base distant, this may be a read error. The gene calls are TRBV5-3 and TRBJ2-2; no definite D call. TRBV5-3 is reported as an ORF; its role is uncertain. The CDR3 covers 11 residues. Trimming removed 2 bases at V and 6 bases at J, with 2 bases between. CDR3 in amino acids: CARSLPGELFF. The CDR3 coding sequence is TGTGCCAGAAGCTTACCCGGGGAGCTGTTTTTT.

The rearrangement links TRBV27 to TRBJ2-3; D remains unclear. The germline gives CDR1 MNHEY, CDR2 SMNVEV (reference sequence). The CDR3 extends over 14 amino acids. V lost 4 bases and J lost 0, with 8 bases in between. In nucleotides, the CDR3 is TGTGCCAGCAGTTCCCGTGTGAGCACAGATACGCAGTATTTT. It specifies CASSSRVSTDTQYF.

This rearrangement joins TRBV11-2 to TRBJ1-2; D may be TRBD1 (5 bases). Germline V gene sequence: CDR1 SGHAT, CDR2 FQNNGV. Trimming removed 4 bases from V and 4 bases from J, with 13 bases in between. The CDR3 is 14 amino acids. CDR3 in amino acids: CASSSPGDGYGYTF. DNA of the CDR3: TGTGCCAGCAGCTCACCGGGGGACGGCTATGGCTACACCTTC. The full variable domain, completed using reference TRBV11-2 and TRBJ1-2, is EAGVAQSPRYKIIEKRQSVAFWCNPISGHATLYWYQQILGQGPKLLIQFQNNGVVDDSQLPKDRFSAERLKGVDSTLKIQPAKLEDSAVYLCASSSPGDGYGYTFGSGTRLTVV.

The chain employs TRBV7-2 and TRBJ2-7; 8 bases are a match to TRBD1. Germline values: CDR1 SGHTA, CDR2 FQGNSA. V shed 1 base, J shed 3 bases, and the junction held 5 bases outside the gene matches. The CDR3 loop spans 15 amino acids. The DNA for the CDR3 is TGTGCCAGCAGCTTAGAACAGGGGGTCTTCTACGAGCAGTACTTC. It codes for CASSLEQGVFYEQYF. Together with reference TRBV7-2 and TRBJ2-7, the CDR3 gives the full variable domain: GAGVSQSPSNKVTEKGKDVELRCDPISGHTALYWYRQSLGQGLEFLIYFQGNSAPDKSGLPSDRFSAERTGGSVSTLTIQRTQQEDSAVYLCASSLEQGVFYEQYFGPGTRLTVT.

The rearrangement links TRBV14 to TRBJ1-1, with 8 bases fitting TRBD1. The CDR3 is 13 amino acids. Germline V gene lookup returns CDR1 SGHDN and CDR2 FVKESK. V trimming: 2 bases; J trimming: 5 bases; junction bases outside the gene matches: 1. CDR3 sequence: CASSQRQGTEAFF. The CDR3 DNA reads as TGTGCCAGCAGCCAAAGACAGGGGACTGAAGCTTTCTTT.

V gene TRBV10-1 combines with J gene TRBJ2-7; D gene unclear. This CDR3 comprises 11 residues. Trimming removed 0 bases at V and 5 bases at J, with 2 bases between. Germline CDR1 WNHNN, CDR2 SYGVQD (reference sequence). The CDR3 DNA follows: TGCGCCAGCAGTGAGTCGAACGAGCAGTACTTC. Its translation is CASSESNEQYF.

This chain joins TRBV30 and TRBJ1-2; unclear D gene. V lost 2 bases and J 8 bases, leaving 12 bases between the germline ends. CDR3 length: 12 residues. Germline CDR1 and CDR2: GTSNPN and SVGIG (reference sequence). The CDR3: CAWSFHRGGYTF. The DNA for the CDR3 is TGTGCCTGGAGTTTCCATCGAGGGGGCTACACCTTC.

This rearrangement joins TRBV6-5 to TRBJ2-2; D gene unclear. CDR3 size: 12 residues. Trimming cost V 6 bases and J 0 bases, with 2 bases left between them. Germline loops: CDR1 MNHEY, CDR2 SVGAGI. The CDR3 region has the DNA TGTGCCAGCAGAACGAACACCGGGGAGCTGTTTTTT. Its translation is CASRTNTGELFF.